This T cell receptor beta chain derives from a study of blood T cell repertoires in COVID-19. Overall study: From the United States, Italy and Spain came samples of acute and convalescent COVID-19. Nucleic acid was either cDNA or gDNA, and it came from T cells, B-cell-depleted T cells, or PBMCs.

Notes on this clone: This CDR3 is also generated by other DNA sequences in the sample.

Germline V lookup: CDR1 GTSNPN, CDR2 SVGIG (reference sequence). Trimming at V came to 5 bases and at J to 4 bases, leaving 6 bases not matched to a gene. The CDR3 has 13 residues. Original methodology: Scientists estimated how many nucleated cells there were by amplifying reference gene primers. The data were produced by immunoSEQ multiplex PCR, yet TCRdb's version contains in-frame clones alone and is incomplete. The DNA gave D and trimming, while V, J and clone size come from that table. The data show about 210,000 clones, with around 84% seen just once and about 13% held by the top ten. This chain joins TRBV30 and TRBJ1-2, with 8 bases fitting TRBD1. Sequenced: peripheral blood. The receptor comes from a human donor in a cohort sampled during active COVID-19. CDR3 nucleotide sequence: TGTGCCTGGGGGCGGGACAGGCCCTATGGCTACACCTTC. Translated, it gives CAWGRDRPYGYTF. The complete variable domain, with remaining parts taken from reference TRBV30 and TRBJ1-2, reads SQTIHQWPATLVQPVGSPLSLECTVEGTSNPNLYWYRQAAGRGLQLLFYSVGIGQISSEVPQNLSASRPQDRQFILSSKKLLLSDSGFYLCAWGRDRPYGYTFGSGTRLTVV.